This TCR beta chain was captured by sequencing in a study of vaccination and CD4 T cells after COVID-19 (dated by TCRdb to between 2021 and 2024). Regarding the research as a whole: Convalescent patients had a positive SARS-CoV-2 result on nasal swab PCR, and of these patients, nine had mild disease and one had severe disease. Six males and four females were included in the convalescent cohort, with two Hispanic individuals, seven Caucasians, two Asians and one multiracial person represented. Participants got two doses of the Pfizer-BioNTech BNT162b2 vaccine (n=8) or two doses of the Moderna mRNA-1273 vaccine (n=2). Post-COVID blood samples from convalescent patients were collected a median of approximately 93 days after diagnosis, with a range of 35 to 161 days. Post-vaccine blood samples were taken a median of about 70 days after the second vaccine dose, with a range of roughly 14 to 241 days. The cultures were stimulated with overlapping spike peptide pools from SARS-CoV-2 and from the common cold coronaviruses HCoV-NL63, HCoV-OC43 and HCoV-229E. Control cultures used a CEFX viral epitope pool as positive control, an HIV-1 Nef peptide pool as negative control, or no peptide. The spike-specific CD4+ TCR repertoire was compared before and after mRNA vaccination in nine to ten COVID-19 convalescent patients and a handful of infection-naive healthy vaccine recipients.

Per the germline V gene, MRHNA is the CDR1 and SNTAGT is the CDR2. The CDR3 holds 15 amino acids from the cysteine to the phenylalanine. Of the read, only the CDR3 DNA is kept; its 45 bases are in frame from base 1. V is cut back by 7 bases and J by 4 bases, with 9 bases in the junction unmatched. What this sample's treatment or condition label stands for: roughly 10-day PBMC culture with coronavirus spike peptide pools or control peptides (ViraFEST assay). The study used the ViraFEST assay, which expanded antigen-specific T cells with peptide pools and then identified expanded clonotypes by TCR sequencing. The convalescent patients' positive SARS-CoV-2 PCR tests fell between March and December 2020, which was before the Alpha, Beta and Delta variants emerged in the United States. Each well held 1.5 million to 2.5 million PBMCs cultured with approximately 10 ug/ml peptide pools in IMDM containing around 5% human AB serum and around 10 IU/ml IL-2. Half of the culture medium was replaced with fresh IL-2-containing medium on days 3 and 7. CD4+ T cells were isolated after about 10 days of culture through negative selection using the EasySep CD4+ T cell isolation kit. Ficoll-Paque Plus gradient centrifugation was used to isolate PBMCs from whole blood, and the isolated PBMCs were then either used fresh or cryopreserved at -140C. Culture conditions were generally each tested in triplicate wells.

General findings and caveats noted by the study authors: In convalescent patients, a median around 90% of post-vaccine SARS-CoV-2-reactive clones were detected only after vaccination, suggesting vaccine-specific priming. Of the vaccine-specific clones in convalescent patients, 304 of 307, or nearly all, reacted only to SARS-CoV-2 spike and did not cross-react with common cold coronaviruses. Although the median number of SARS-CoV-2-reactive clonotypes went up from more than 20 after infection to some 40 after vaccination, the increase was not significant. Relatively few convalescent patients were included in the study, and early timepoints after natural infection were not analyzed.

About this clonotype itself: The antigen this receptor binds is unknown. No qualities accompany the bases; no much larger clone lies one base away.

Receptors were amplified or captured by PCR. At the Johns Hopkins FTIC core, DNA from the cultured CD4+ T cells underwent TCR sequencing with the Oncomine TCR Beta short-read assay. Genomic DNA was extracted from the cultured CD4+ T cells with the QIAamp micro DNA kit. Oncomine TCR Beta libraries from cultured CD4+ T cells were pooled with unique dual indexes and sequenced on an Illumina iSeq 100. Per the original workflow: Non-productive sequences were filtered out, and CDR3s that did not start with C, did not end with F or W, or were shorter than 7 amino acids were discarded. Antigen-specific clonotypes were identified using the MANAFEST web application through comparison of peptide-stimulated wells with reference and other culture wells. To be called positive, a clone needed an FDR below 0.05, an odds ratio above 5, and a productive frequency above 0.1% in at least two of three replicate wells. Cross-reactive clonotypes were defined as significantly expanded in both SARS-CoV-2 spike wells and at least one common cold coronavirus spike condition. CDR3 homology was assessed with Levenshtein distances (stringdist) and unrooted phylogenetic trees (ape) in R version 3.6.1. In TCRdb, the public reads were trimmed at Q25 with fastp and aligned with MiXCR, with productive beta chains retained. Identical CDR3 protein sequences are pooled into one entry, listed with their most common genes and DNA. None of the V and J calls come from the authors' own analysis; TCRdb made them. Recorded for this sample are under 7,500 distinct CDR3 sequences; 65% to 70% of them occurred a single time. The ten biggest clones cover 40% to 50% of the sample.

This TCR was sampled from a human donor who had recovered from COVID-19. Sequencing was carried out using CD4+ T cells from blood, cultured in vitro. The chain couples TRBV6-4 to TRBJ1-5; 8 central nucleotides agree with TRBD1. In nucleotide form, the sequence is TGTGCCAGCAACCTCCGGGACAGGTATAATCAGCCCCAGCATTTT. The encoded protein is CASNLRDRYNQPQHF.